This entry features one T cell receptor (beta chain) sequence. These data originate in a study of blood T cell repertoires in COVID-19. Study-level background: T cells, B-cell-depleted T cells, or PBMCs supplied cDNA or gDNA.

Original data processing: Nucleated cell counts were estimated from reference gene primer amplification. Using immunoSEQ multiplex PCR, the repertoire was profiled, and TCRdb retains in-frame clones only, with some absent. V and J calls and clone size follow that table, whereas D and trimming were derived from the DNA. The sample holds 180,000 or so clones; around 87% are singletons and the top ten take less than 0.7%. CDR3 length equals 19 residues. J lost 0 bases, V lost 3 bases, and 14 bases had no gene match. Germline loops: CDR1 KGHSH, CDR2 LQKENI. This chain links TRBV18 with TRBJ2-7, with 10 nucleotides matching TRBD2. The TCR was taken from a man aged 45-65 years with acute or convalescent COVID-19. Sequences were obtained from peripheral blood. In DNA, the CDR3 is TGTGCCAGCTCACCCCGGGGAACTAGCGGGACGAGAAACTCCTACGAGCAGTACTTC. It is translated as CASSPRGTSGTRNSYEQYF.